Listed below are T cell receptor beta chains from one sample, sequenced in a study of cytotoxic CD8 clonotypes in ibrutinib-treated CLL. Sequenced by immunoSEQ multiplex PCR; TCRdb stores in-frame clones only, minus some. This sample has 60,000 to 65,000 clones, with less than 60% found just once. Sample: PBMCs, taken after 12 months of ibrutinib treatment. The receptors derive from a human donor with chronic lymphocytic leukemia. Both conserved end residues are trimmed from each CDR3.

cdr3_aa	v_call	j_call	cdr3_length
ASSYSRGSYGYT	TRBV6-5	TRBJ1-2	12
ASTPGVFTDTQY	TRBV11-2	TRBJ2-3	12
ASSVLPGTSGTEQY	TRBV9	TRBJ2-7	14
ASTLGQLEKLF	TRBV6-5	TRBJ1-4	11
ATRSPYPNSPLH	TRBV2	TRBJ1-6	12
ASSGPGQVFYEQY	TRBV6-1	TRBJ2-7	13
ASSVDNQDSPLH	TRBV6-5	TRBJ1-6	12
ASSLAITANGYT	TRBV7-2	TRBJ1-2	12
ASSESPGMNTEAF	TRBV10-1	TRBJ1-1	13
ASSPFGAGAPDTQY	TRBV19	TRBJ2-3	14
ASRAAGAGETQY	TRBV6-5	TRBJ2-5	12
ASSLGVNTEAF	TRBV11-3	TRBJ1-1	11
ASRDTGRDSPLH	TRBV6-6	TRBJ1-6	12
ASSLRFQETQY	TRBV5-4	TRBJ2-5	11
ASSSFVYEQY	TRBV6-5	TRBJ2-7	10
ASSYSPGSDTEAF	TRBV6-5	TRBJ1-1	13
ASSNGRAGH	TRBV19	TRBJ1-5	9
ASSLGLAGGEQY	TRBV7-2	TRBJ2-7	12
ASSLLAGGTEAF	TRBV7-8	TRBJ1-1	12
ASSYGVRVANYGYT	TRBV7-9	TRBJ1-2	14
ASSQQGYQPQH	TRBV4-1	TRBJ1-5	11
ASSLRGDTYNEQF	TRBV5-1	TRBJ2-1	13
ASSAGTSGMLY	TRBV5-1	TRBJ2-7	11
ASSFYPHGYT	TRBV7-9	TRBJ1-2	10
ASRAGLRTEAF	TRBV7-9	TRBJ1-1	11
ASSDRGTYNSPLH	TRBV18	TRBJ1-6	13
ASRPATGRVEKLF	TRBV6-6	TRBJ1-4	13
ASSQTGPSTY	TRBV7-8	TRBJ2-7	10
ATSRDTNRDREGYEQY	TRBV15	TRBJ2-7	16